Below, 27 T cell receptor beta chains from the same sample are listed, as sequenced in a study of control samples from healthy donors and cancer patients. Clones were read by immunoSEQ multiplex PCR, and TCRdb kept only the in-frame ones, dropping some. The sample includes 130,000 or so clones, just under 95% of them seen just once. Sequenced material: blood. Every receptor here comes from a man younger than 35 in good health.

The gene calls are TRBV19 and TRBJ1-5, with D possibly being TRBD1 (5 bases). There are 11 residues in the CDR3. Germline lookup yields CDR1 LNHDA and CDR2 SQIVND (reference sequence). The germline V and J ends were trimmed by 6 bases and 14 bases, with 14 bases remaining between them. In DNA, the CDR3 is TGTGCCAGTAGGTACCTTCAGGGAGAGCATTTT. Translation gives CASRYLQGEHF.

The chain couples TRBV27 to TRBJ2-7, with D tentatively TRBD1 or TRBD2 (5 bases each). Germline V lookup: CDR1 MNHEY, CDR2 SMNVEV (reference sequence). Trimming pared 7 bases from V and 0 bases from J, leaving 10 bases between. The CDR3 loop spans 13 amino acids. The CDR3, as DNA: TGTGCCAGCAAGCCAGGGAGCTCCTACGAGCAGTACTTC. Amino acids: CASKPGSSYEQYF.

The chain uses TRBV15 and TRBJ1-1; D possibly corresponds to TRBD1 (5 bases). Trimming took 3 bases from V and 1 from J, leaving 12 bases between them. CDR3 length equals 15 residues. Germline values: CDR1 LNHNV, CDR2 YYDKDF (reference sequence). Here the CDR3 DNA reads TGTGCCACCAGCAGCGGAGTCGGGGGGAACACTGAAGCTTTCTTT. It is translated as CATSSGVGGNTEAFF. Based on the CDR3 plus reference TRBV15 and TRBJ1-1, the full variable domain is DAMVIQNPRYQVTQFGKPVTLSCSQTLNHNVMYWYQQKSSQAPKLLFHYYDKDFNNEADTPDNFQSRRPNTSFCFLDIRSPGLGDTAMYLCATSSGVGGNTEAFFGQGTRLTVV.

The rearrangement uses TRBV12-3 or TRBV12-4 and TRBJ2-2, with a tentative D call TRBD2 (5 bases). Trimming took 7 bases from V and 8 from J, leaving 8 bases between them. The CDR3 covers 11 residues. CDR3 loop: CASTLAGELFF. The CDR3 DNA reads TGTGCCAGCACTCTAGCTGGGGAGCTGTTTTTT.

The V and J genes are TRBV6-5 and TRBJ2-1; 8 positions agree with TRBD1. The CDR3 consists of 16 residues. The ends lost 2 bases at V and 4 bases at J; junction bases unmatched: 7. Germline values: CDR1 MNHEY, CDR2 SVGAGI. In DNA form, the CDR3 reads TGTGCCAGCAGTTACCTTCAGGGGGCGCTTTACAATGAGCAGTTCTTC. This gives the protein CASSYLQGALYNEQFF.

Here the CDR3 reads CASSLGNIQYF. CDR3 bases: TGTGCCAGCAGCTTGGGGAACATTCAGTACTTC. The rearrangement uses TRBV5-6 and TRBJ2-4; D unresolved. Germline lookup yields CDR1 SGHDT and CDR2 YYEEEE. The CDR3 is 11 residues long. The germline V and J ends were trimmed by 0 bases and 7 bases, with 2 bases remaining between them.

J is TRBJ1-4 and V is TRBV7-2; unclear D gene. This CDR3 comprises 15 residues. V dropped 0 bases and J dropped 2 bases, with 7 bases sitting between them. Germline CDR1 SGHTA, CDR2 FQGNSA. CDR3 coding DNA: TGTGCCAGCAGCTTAGCAGTCGGGACTAATGAAAAACTGTTTTTT. Translated, it gives CASSLAVGTNEKLFF.

This clone showed up just once. This chain joins TRBV5-1 and TRBJ1-1, with unresolved D. This CDR3 has 13 amino acids. In germline, CDR1 is SGHRS, CDR2 YFSETQ. Trimming took off 3 bases at V and 3 bases at J, with 9 bases between the two ends. CDR3 protein: CASSSGGDTEAFF. CDR3 DNA: TGCGCCAGCAGCTCCGGCGGCGACACTGAAGCTTTCTTT.

Here the CDR3 reads CASSDRGQDTIYF. Written as DNA, the CDR3 is TGTGCCAGCAGCGACAGGGGGCAAGACACCATATATTTT. The chain couples TRBV6-6 to TRBJ1-3, with 10 bases that match TRBD1. V shed 6 bases and J 8 bases; nucleotides not matched to a gene: 4. The CDR3 runs to 13 residues. CDR1 and CDR2 (germline): MNHNY, SVGAGI (reference sequence).

The rearrangement uses TRBV5-1 and TRBJ2-3; TRBD1 matches at 7 bases. Germline-derived CDR1 and CDR2 are SGHRS and YFSETQ. Trimming took 4 bases from V and 6 from J; bases not matched to a gene: 11. There are 15 residues in the CDR3. The CDR3, as DNA: TGCGCCAGCAGCCCAGGGACAGACCGCCTGGATACGCAGTATTTT. Translation gives CASSPGTDRLDTQYF. Drawing the rest from reference TRBV5-1 and TRBJ2-3, the complete variable domain is KAGVTQTPRYLIKTRGQQVTLSCSPISGHRSVSWYQQTPGQGLQFLFEYFSETQRNKGNFPGRFSGRQFSNSRSEMNVSTLELGDSALYLCASSPGTDRLDTQYFGPGTRLTVL.

The chain recombines TRBV2 with TRBJ2-2, with unresolved D. The CDR3 is 14 amino acids. Germline CDR1 is SNHLY and CDR2 is FYNNEI. V was pared by 3 bases and J by 5 bases, with 10 bases between. CDR3 protein: CASSEVAETGELFF. The CDR3 nucleotides are TGTGCCAGCAGTGAGGTTGCAGAGACCGGGGAGCTGTTTTTT.

The chain employs TRBV5-6 and TRBJ1-1; D ambiguous. Per the germline V gene, CDR1 is SGHDT and CDR2 is YYEEEE. The CDR3 sequence is 12 residues long. V was clipped by 6 bases and J by 5 bases, with 11 bases between them. CDR3 nucleotide sequence: TGTGCCAGCACCTCCGGCTCGACTGAAGCTTTCTTT. Translated: CASTSGSTEAFF.

The rearrangement links TRBV3-1 (or the pseudogene TRBV3-2) to TRBJ2-1, with TRBD2 as a possible D gene (7 bases). Trimming removed 2 bases at V and 4 bases at J, with 21 bases between. The germline V gene encodes CDR1 LGHDT and CDR2 YNNKEL (reference sequence). This CDR3 has 18 residues. Written as DNA, the CDR3 is TGTGCCAGCAGCCAAATCGTTTCGGGGGGCCGGGGATACAATGAGCAGTTCTTC. It yields the protein CASSQIVSGGRGYNEQFF.

The CDR3 region has the DNA TGTGCCAGCAGCGAAGGACAGGGGGCTATCTACGAGCAGTACTTC. It encodes CASSEGQGAIYEQYF. The chain employs TRBV9 and TRBJ2-7; 11 nucleotides line up with TRBD1. The ends lost 3 bases at V and 3 bases at J; junction bases unmatched: 5. Germline CDR1 is SGDLS and CDR2 is YYNGEE. This CDR3 is built from 15 residues.

The chain is built from TRBV5-5 and TRBJ1-2; tentatively, D is TRBD1 (6 bases). The CDR3 loop spans 14 amino acids. V gave up 5 bases and J gave up 10 bases, with 21 bases separating them. In germline, CDR1 is SGHKS, CDR2 YYEKEE (reference sequence). Written as DNA, the CDR3 is TGTGCCAGCAGTTCCAACACGGGGGGCTTCCCCTACACCTTC. This sequence encodes CASSSNTGGFPYTF.

This clone was detected only once. This sequence joins TRBV5-1 and TRBJ2-5; 8 bases agree with TRBD1. This CDR3 region has 14 residues. From germline, CDR1 is SGHRS and CDR2 YFSETQ. Losses at the gene ends were 7 bases for V and 5 bases for J; bases not matched to a gene: 10. CDR3 DNA sequence: TGCGCCAGCGCTCAGGGGGCCGTTGGGGAGACCCAGTACTTC. Protein: CASAQGAVGETQYF.

This clone was seen only once. The chain combines TRBV27 with TRBJ2-3; TRBD2 matches 9 bases. Germline trimming cut 4 bases from V and 3 bases from J; bases unmatched to any gene: 5. This CDR3 region has 15 residues. Per germline, CDR1 MNHEY and CDR2 SMNVEV (reference sequence). The CDR3 sequence is CASSSLAGGTDTQYF. The CDR3 DNA follows: TGTGCCAGCAGTTCCCTGGCGGGGGGGACAGATACGCAGTATTTT.

V is TRBV11-1 and J is TRBJ2-2; D unresolved. Germline V lookup: CDR1 SGHAT, CDR2 FQDESV (reference sequence). Trimming stripped 2 bases from V and 1 base from J, with 5 bases between. This CDR3 is built from 14 residues. The CDR3 region is CASSLLGNTGELFF. Written as DNA, the CDR3 is TGTGCCAGCAGCTTATTGGGGAACACCGGGGAGCTGTTTTTT.

This clone showed up just once. The rearrangement joins TRBV5-1 to TRBJ1-1, with 7 bases that match TRBD1. This CDR3 has 17 amino acids. Trimming removed 4 bases from V and 0 bases from J; junction bases left unmatched: 12. Germline V CDR1 and CDR2: SGHRS, YFSETQ. CDR3 loop: CASSPRTGLLMNTEAFF. The CDR3 nucleotides are TGCGCCAGCAGCCCCCGGACAGGCCTACTCATGAACACTGAAGCTTTCTTT.

This chain links TRBV24-1 with TRBJ2-1; 7 bases agree with TRBD2. J lost 13 bases, V lost 1 base, and 6 bases had no gene match. CDR3 size: 13 residues. Germline CDR1 reads KGHDR; CDR2 reads SFDVKD. This CDR3 reads CATSDFGGGGQFF. The CDR3 DNA is TGTGCCACCAGTGATTTTGGTGGGGGGGGTCAGTTCTTC.

On this clone itself: At one of its ends the junction is not consistent with the germline gene, which may arise from a read error. This sequence joins TRBV14 and TRBJ2-7; the match to TRBD1 covers 8 bases. CDR3 length: 13 amino acids. Germline V gene data show CDR1 as SGHDN and CDR2 as FVKESK. The CDR3 protein is CASSQEWTGSEVF. Here the CDR3 DNA reads TGTGCCAGCAGCCAAGAGTGGACAGGGTCAGAGGTGTTC.

The chain has TRBV18 and TRBJ1-6, with unresolved D. The CDR3 covers 14 residues. Germline V lookup: CDR1 KGHSH, CDR2 LQKENI. V was shortened by 2 bases and J by 6 bases, with 8 bases between the two germline ends. The CDR3: CASSPGESNSPLHF. CDR3 coding DNA: TGTGCCAGCTCACCAGGGGAGAGTAATTCACCCCTCCACTTT.

The chain uses TRBV27 and TRBJ2-2, with a tentative D call TRBD1 (5 bases). CDR1 is MNHEY and CDR2 is SMNVEV in the germline V gene (reference sequence). Trimming cost V 2 bases and J 5 bases, with 12 bases left between them. This CDR3 contains 15 residues. Here the CDR3 reads CASSLKQVMTGELFF. CDR3 DNA: TGTGCCAGCAGTTTAAAACAGGTGATGACCGGGGAGCTGTTTTTT.

The V gene is TRBV27, the J gene TRBJ1-1, with D unclear. The CDR3 has 14 residues. V was pared by 3 bases and J by 7 bases, with 15 bases between. The germline V gene encodes CDR1 MNHEY and CDR2 SMNVEV (reference sequence). In DNA, the CDR3 is TGTGCCAGCAGTTTTATGAAGGGCGCAGGTGAAGCTTTCTTT. Translation gives CASSFMKGAGEAFF.

The V gene is TRBV9, the J gene TRBJ2-1; 9 bases agree with TRBD2. V dropped 3 bases and J dropped 10; count of bases not matched to a gene: 8. CDR3 length: 14 residues. Germline CDR1 reads SGDLS; CDR2 reads YYNGEE. The CDR3 sequence is CASSGGTSNGEQFF. The CDR3, as DNA: TGTGCCAGCAGCGGCGGGACTAGCAATGGAGAGCAGTTCTTC.

The chain couples TRBV9 to TRBJ1-1, with D perhaps matching TRBD1 (5 bases). Trimming stripped 4 bases from V and 1 base from J, with 11 bases between. Germline values: CDR1 SGDLS, CDR2 YYNGEE. The CDR3 is 14 amino acids. CDR3 DNA: TGTGCCAGCAGCCTGGGGGACGGGAACACTGAAGCTTTCTTT. It specifies CASSLGDGNTEAFF.

As DNA, the CDR3 is TGTGCCAGCACCCGGATTACCTACAATGAGCAGTTCTTC. This codes for CASTRITYNEQFF. This rearrangement joins TRBV21-1 to TRBJ2-1. TRBV21-1 is assigned pseudogene status. The CDR3 spans 13 residues.